This T cell receptor (beta chain) emerged from a study of blood T cell repertoires in COVID-19. This CDR3 comprises 14 residues. CDR1 is SEHNR, CDR2 FQNEAQ, per germline (reference sequence). The V gene end was trimmed by 4 bases and the J gene end by 3 bases; junction bases not matched to a gene: 3. Measured with immunoSEQ multiplex PCR; TCRdb has only the in-frame clones, and not every one. The top ten clones hold approximately 15% of a sample with around 100,000 clones, about 89% of them seen once. The sample comprised peripheral blood. The receptor was isolated from a man aged 45-65 years with acute or convalescent COVID-19. This chain uses TRBV7-9 with TRBJ2-7; 10 bases map to TRBD2. DNA of the CDR3: TGTGCCAGCAGCTCGCGGACTAGCGGCTACGAGCAGTACTTC. As protein: CASSSRTSGYEQYF.